The sequence of this T cell receptor beta chain was determined in a study of breast tumors, draining lymph nodes, adjacent tissues. Study observations and caveats: Data fit most tumor T cells coming from lymph node, expanding in tumor. The lymph node origin of tumor T cells was framed as consistent with a hypothesis, not demonstrated.

This clonotype has a count of ten or more. The antigen is unknown. MiXCR, run by TCRdb on the multiplex PCR reads, gives a single entry per CDR3 protein. The table shows 20,000 to 25,000 distinct CDR3 sequences, with about 60% occurring only once. Germline assignment: CDR1 MNHEY and CDR2 SVGAGI. Trimming pared 0 bases from V and 0 bases from J, leaving 8 bases between. The CDR3 is made up of 15 amino acids. This receptor was taken from a female donor with breast cancer. Some clones in this sample may be carry-over from other donors' samples. This rearrangement joins TRBV6-5 to TRBJ1-1; D perhaps matches TRBD1 (5 bases). Sequences were obtained from breast tumor tissue. The CDR3 spells CASSYSTEMNTEAFF. Written as DNA, the CDR3 is TGTGCCAGCAGTTACTCGACAGAAATGAACACTGAAGCTTTCTTT.